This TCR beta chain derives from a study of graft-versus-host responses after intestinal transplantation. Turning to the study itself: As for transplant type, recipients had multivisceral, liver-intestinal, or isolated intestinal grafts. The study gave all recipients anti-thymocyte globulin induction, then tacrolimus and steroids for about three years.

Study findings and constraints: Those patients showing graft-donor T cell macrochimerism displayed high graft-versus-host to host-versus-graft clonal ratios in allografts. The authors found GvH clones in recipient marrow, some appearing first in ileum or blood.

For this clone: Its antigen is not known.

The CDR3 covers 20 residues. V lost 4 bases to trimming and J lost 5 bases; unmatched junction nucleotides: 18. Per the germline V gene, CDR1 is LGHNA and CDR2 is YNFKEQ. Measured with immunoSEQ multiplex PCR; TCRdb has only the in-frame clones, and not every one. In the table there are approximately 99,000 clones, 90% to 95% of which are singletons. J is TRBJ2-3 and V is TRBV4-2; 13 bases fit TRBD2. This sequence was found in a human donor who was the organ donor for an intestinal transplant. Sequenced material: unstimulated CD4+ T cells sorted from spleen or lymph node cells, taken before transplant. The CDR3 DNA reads TGTGCCAGCAGCCCCACCGATAATAGACTAGCGGGGGGAGGCGGAGATACGCAGTATTTT. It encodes CASSPTDNRLAGGGGDTQYF.